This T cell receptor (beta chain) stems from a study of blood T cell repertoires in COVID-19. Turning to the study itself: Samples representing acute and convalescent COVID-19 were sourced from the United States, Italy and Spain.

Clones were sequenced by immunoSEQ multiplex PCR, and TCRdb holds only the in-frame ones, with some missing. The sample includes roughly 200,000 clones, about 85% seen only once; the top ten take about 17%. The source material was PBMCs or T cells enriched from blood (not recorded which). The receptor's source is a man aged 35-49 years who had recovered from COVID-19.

CDR3 DNA: TGTGCCAGCAGCTTAACTTCTAGGTTTGATGAAGCTTTCTTT. Protein sequence: CASSLTSRFDEAFF. The J gene is TRBJ1-1, the V gene TRBV5-5; no firm D call. Germline V gene sequence: CDR1 SGHKS, CDR2 YYEKEE (reference sequence). Trimming removed 2 bases from V and 7 bases from J, with 15 bases in between. The CDR3 has 14 amino acids.